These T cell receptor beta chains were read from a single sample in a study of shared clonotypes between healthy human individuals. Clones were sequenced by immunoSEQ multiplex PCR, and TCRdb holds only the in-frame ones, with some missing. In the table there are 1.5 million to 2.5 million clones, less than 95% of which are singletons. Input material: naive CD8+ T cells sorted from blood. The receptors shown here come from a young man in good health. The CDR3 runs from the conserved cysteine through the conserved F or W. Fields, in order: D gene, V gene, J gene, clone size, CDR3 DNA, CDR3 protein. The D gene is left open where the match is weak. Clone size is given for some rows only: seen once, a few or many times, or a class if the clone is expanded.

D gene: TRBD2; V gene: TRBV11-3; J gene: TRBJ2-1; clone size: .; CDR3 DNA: TGTGCCAGCAGCAAGAAGCGGGGGGCCCCCTCCGGTAATGAGCAGTTCTTC; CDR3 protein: CASSKKRGAPSGNEQFF
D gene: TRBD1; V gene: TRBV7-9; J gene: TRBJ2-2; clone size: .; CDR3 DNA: TGTGCCAGCACGTACCGGACAGGGGGCAACACCGGGGAGCTGTTTTTT; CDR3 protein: CASTYRTGGNTGELFF
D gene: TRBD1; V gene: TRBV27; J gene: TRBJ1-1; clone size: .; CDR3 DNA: TGTGCCAGCAGTTTTTCCAGGGGGGGTACTGAAGCTTTCTTT; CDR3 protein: CASSFSRGGTEAFF
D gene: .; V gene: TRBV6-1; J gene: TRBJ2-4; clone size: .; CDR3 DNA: TGTGCCAGCAGTGATCCCGGAAACATTCAGTACTTC; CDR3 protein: CASSDPGNIQYF
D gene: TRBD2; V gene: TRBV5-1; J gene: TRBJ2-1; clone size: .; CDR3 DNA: TGCGCCAGCAGCTTGAGGCTAGCGGGGTTCGTGGATGAGCAGTTCTTC; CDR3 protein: CASSLRLAGFVDEQFF
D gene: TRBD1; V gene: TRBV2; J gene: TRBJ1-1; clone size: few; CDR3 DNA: TGTGCCAGCGAGGGACAGGGGAACACTGAAGCTTTCTTT; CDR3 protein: CASEGQGNTEAFF
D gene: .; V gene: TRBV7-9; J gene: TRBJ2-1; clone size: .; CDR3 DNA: TGTGCCAGCAGCGAATCCAAGACGGGACAGCAGTTCTTC; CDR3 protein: CASSESKTGQQFF
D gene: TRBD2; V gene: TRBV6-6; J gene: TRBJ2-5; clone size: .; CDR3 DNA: TGTGCCAGCAGTCGGACTAGTCCCTTAGAGACCCAGTACTTC; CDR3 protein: CASSRTSPLETQYF
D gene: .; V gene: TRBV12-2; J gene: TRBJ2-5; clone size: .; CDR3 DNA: TGTGCAAGTCGCTCCCGGACAGTCCAAGAGACCCAGTACTTC; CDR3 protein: CASRSRTVQETQYF
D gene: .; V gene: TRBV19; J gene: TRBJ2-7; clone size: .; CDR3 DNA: TGTGCCGGTCGTGTGCGTCCCTACGAGCAGTACTTC; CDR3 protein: CAGRVRPYEQYF
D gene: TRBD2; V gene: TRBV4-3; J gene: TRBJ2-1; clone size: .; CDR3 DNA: TGCGCCAGCAGCCAAGACGGGGCGGGAGAGAACAATGAGCAGTTCTTC; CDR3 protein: CASSQDGAGENNEQFF
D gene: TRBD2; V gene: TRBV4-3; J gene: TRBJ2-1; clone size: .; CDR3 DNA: TGCGCCAGCAGCCGGCGACTAGCGTCCTCCTACAATGAGCAGTTCTTC; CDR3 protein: CASSRRLASSYNEQFF
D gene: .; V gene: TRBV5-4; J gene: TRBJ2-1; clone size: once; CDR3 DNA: TGTGCCAGCAGCTTGGGACTGAATGAGCAGTTCTTC; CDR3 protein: CASSLGLNEQFF
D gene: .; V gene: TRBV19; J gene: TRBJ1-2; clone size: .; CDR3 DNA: TGTGCCAGTTCAGATCTTGGCTACACCTTC; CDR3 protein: CASSDLGYTF
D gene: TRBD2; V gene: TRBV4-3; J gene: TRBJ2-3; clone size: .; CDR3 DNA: TGCGCCAGCAGCCAAGATCTTTCTAGCGGGAGGGGAGGGGATACGCAGTATTTT; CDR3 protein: CASSQDLSSGRGGDTQYF
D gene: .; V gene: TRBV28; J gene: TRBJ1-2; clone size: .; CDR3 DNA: TGTGCCAGCACAGGGGATGACTATGGCTACACCTTC; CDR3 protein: CASTGDDYGYTF
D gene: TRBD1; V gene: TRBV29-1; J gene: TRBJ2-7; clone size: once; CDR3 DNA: TGCAGCGTTGCTCCACAGGGGTCTGCCTACGAGCAGTACTTC; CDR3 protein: CSVAPQGSAYEQYF
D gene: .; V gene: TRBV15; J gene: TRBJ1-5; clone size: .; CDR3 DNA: TGTGCCACCAGCACCAGACGGAGCAATCAGCCCCAGCATTTT; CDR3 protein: CATSTRRSNQPQHF
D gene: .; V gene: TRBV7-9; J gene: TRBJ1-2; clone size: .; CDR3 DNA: TGTGCCAGCAGCTTAGTAGCGGACTATGGCTACACCTTC; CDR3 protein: CASSLVADYGYTF
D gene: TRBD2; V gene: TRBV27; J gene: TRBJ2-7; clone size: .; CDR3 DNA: TGTGCCAGCAGTGCGACTAGCGGGGGCTACGAGCAGTACTTC; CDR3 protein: CASSATSGGYEQYF
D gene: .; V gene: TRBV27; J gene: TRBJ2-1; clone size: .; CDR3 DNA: TGTGCCAGCAGTTTCGGAGGAAATGAGCAGTTCTTC; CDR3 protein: CASSFGGNEQFF
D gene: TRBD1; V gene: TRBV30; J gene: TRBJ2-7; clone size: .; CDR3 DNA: TGTGCCTGGAGTGTGACAGGGGCTGGCGAGCAGTACTTC; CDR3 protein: CAWSVTGAGEQYF
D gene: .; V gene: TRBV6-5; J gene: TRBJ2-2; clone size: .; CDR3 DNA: TGTGCCAGCAGAATAGCCAGGGGCGCGGGCGGGGAGCTGTTTTTT; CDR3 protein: CASRIARGAGGELFF
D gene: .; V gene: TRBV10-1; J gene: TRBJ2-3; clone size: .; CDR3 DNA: TGCGCCAGCAGTGAGTCAACAGGGCTCCATACGCAGTATTTT; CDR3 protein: CASSESTGLHTQYF
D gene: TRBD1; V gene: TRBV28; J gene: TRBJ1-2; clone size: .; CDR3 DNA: TGTGCCAGCAGCTTCGGACAGGGGGCGGATGGCTACACCTTC; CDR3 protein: CASSFGQGADGYTF
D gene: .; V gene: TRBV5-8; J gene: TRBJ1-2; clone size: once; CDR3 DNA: TGTGCCAGCTACCCCGGGAAGGGCCCGCGATATAACTATGGCTACACCTTC; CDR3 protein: CASYPGKGPRYNYGYTF
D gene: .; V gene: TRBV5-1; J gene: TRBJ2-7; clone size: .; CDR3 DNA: TGCGCCAGCAGTGCAGGGCGTAACTACGAGCAGTACTTC; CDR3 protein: CASSAGRNYEQYF
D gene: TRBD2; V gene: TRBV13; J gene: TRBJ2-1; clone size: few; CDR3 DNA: TGTGCCAGCAGCCCGGGACTAGCGGGAGGGCCTGAGGTCAATGAGCAGTTCTTC; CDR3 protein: CASSPGLAGGPEVNEQFF
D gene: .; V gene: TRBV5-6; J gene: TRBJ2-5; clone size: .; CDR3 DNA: TGTGCCAGCAGCGAAATGACTAGTTTGGAGACCCAGTACTTC; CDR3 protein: CASSEMTSLETQYF
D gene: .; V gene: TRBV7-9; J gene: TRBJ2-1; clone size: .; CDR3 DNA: TGTGCCAGCAGGGGGCTGGGTTTGTCGGGGAGTGAGCAGTTCTTC; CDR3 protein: CASRGLGLSGSEQFF
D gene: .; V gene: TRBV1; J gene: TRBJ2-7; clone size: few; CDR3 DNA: TGCACCAGCAGCCAAGTTTGGCAGACCTCGCACCCCTACGAGCAGTACTTC; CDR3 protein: CTSSQVWQTSHPYEQYF
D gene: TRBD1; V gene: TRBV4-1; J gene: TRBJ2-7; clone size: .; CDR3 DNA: TGCGCCAGCAGCCAAAATAGGGGCCCACGGACAGGCTACACCCACGAGCAGTACTTC; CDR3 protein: CASSQNRGPRTGYTHEQYF
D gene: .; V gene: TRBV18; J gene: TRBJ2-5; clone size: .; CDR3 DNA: TGTGCCAGACCCCAGGGCTGGGGCTGCTTTTATCAAGAGACCCAGTACTTC; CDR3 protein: CARPQGWGCFYQETQYF
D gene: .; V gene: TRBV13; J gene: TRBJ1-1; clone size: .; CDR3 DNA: TGTGCCAGCAGCCTCCTCTCGTTGGCGGGGAACACTGAAGCTTTCTTT; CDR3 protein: CASSLLSLAGNTEAFF
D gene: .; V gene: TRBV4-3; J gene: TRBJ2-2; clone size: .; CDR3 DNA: TGCGCCAGCAGCCAACGACTAGACACCGGGGAGCTGTTTTTT; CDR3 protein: CASSQRLDTGELFF
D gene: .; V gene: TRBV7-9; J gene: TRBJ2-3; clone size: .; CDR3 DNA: TGTGCCAGCAGCTCAGAAGGGGGTCCAGATACGCAGTATTTT; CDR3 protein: CASSSEGGPDTQYF
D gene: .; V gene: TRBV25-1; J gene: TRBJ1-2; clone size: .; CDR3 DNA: TGTGCCAGCAGTGACCTGGGGGGGTATGGCTACACCTTC; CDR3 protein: CASSDLGGYGYTF
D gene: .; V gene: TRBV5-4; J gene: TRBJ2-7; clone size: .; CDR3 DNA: TGTGCCAGCAGCTCATACGTCAGCTCCTACGAGCAGTACTTC; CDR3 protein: CASSSYVSSYEQYF
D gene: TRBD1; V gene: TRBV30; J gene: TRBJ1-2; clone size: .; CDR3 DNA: TGTGCCTGGAACCAGGGACAGAACTATGGCTACACCTTC; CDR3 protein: CAWNQGQNYGYTF